The 15 T cell receptor beta chains in this list originate from one sample, sequenced in a study of response to subunit inactivated influenza vaccine. Using its own MiXCR run on the RT-PCR reads, TCRdb lists one record per CDR3 protein. This sample carries 500,000 to 650,000 distinct CDR3 sequences, 6% to 9% of them seen once, and the ten largest clones take 10% to 15%. The material was PBMCs from blood, obtained approximately 25 months after vaccination. The receptors come from a man aged 50 to 69 who received an inactivated influenza vaccine.

The chain combines TRBV5-5 with TRBJ2-4; TRBD2 is a possible D gene (5 bases). The CDR3 covers 15 residues. The germline CDR1 and CDR2 sequences are SGHKS and YYEKEE (reference sequence). V lost 5 bases to trimming and J lost 8 bases, with 20 bases between them. This CDR3 reads CASRKVVSGWDIQYF. CDR3 sequence (DNA): TGTGCCAGCAGAAAGGTGGTTTCGGGGTGGGACATTCAGTACTTC.

This clonotype was picked up one time. The V gene is TRBV12-3 or TRBV12-4, the J gene TRBJ2-1; 11 bases are a match to TRBD2. The trim removed 4 bases at V and 0 bases at J, leaving 11 bases unmatched. This CDR3 has 19 residues. CDR3 in amino acids: CASSYGLAGGRSSYNEQFF. As DNA, the CDR3 is TGTGCCAGCAGTTACGGGCTAGCGGGGGGAAGGAGCTCCTACAATGAGCAGTTCTTC.

The chain joins TRBV6-1 to TRBJ2-7, with 9 bases matching TRBD2. The trim removed 7 bases at V and 3 bases at J, leaving 13 bases unmatched. The CDR3 has 16 amino acids. Germline assignment: CDR1 MNHNS and CDR2 SASEGT. As DNA, the CDR3 is TGTGCCAGCACCACGCGTCGGCCAGCGGGGGGCTACGAGCAGTACTTC. Encoded protein: CASTTRRPAGGYEQYF.

This clonotype turned up a few times. The gene calls are TRBV7-9 and TRBJ2-1; D may be TRBD1 or TRBD2 (5 bases each). Trimming removed 0 bases from V and 5 bases from J, with 5 bases in between. The V gene's germline CDR1 is SEHNR and CDR2 FQNEAQ (reference sequence). There are 13 residues in the CDR3. CDR3 sequence: CASSLAGHNEQFF. The CDR3 DNA follows: TGTGCCAGCAGCTTAGCGGGACACAATGAGCAGTTCTTC.

This chain links TRBV20-1 with TRBJ1-2, with D tentatively TRBD1 (6 bases). Deletions cut 1 base from V and 3 bases from J, with 12 bases between. In germline, CDR1 is DFQATT, CDR2 SNEGSKA (reference sequence). The CDR3 consists of 14 residues. The CDR3 DNA reads TGCAGTGCTAGAGCTGGGGGGCGCTACTATGGCTACACCTTC. Amino acid sequence: CSARAGGRYYGYTF.

This clonotype was picked up a small number of times. The chain uses TRBV5-1 and TRBJ2-1; no clear D. This CDR3 region has 16 residues. Germline V CDR1 and CDR2: SGHRS, YFSETQ. V dropped 3 bases and J dropped 0 bases, with 13 bases sitting between them. Written as DNA, the CDR3 is TGCGCCAGCAGCTCGCCCTCGTTTAGCTCCTACAATGAGCAGTTCTTC. This codes for CASSSPSFSSYNEQFF.

This clonotype was detected many times. The rearrangement joins TRBV7-2 to TRBJ2-3; D is ambiguous. Per the germline V gene, CDR1 is SGHTA and CDR2 is FQGNSA. The ends were cut back, 0 bases at V and 1 base at J, with 11 bases in the middle. The CDR3 extends over 16 amino acids. CDR3 DNA: TGTGCCAGCAGCTTAGCGGCTACCACCCGCACAGATACGCAGTATTTT. This gives the protein CASSLAATTRTDTQYF.

This clonotype was seen a few times. This chain uses TRBV2 with TRBJ1-4, with D maybe TRBD1 (6 bases). The CDR3 has 13 amino acids. The germline V gene encodes CDR1 SNHLY and CDR2 FYNNEI. Trimming took 3 bases from V and 11 from J, leaving 13 bases between them. The CDR3: CASSDLLRGKLFF. DNA of the CDR3: TGTGCCAGCAGTGATCTGCTCAGGGGTAAACTGTTTTTT.

This clonotype has only a few counts. The V and J genes are TRBV4-1 and TRBJ1-1; no firm D call. Germline values: CDR1 MGHRA, CDR2 YSYEKL. The CDR3 is 14 residues long. V was pared by 0 bases and J by 5 bases, with 10 bases between. CDR3 in amino acids: CASSQDLGVTEAFF. CDR3 coding DNA: TGCGCCAGCAGCCAAGATCTTGGAGTGACTGAAGCTTTCTTT.

In this sample, this clonotype turned up a few times. V gene TRBV15 combines with J gene TRBJ2-2; D may correspond to TRBD1 or TRBD2 (5 bases each). This CDR3 has 17 amino acids. Germline CDR1 LNHNV, CDR2 YYDKDF (reference sequence). Between the trimmed V and J ends, which lost 0 bases and 0 bases, there was a span of 11 bases. The CDR3 sequence: CATSRDHGGANTGELFF. Written as DNA, the CDR3 is TGTGCCACCAGCAGAGATCATGGGGGAGCGAACACCGGGGAGCTGTTTTTT. Drawing the rest from reference TRBV15 and TRBJ2-2, the complete variable domain is DAMVIQNPRYQVTQFGKPVTLSCSQTLNHNVMYWYQQKSSQAPKLLFHYYDKDFNNEADTPDNFQSRRPNTSFCFLDIRSPGLGDTAMYLCATSRDHGGANTGELFFGEGSRLTVL.

This clonotype appeared many times. The chain uses TRBV5-5 and TRBJ2-3; D ambiguous. This CDR3 is 16 amino acids long. Trimming left V 0 bases short and J 3 bases short, with 14 bases between. CDR1 is SGHKS and CDR2 is YYEKEE in the germline V gene (reference sequence). The CDR3 bases are TGTGCCAGCAGCTTGGAGGTGGCAGCTAAAACAGATACGCAGTATTTT. Amino acids: CASSLEVAAKTDTQYF.

The chain uses TRBV20-1 and TRBJ2-7, with D uncertain. Germline CDR1 and CDR2: DFQATT and SNEGSKA (reference sequence). Trimming removed 2 bases from V and 5 bases from J, with 7 bases in between. The CDR3 is 11 residues long. CDR3 in amino acids: CSARKDDEQYF. CDR3 coding DNA: TGCAGTGCTAGAAAGGACGACGAGCAGTACTTC.

This clonotype was seen repeatedly, ten times or more. The chain joins TRBV7-2 to TRBJ1-1; a possible D gene is TRBD1 (6 bases). The CDR3 extends over 16 amino acids. Germline V gene lookup returns CDR1 SGHTA and CDR2 FQGNSA. V was cut by 5 bases and J by 1 base, with 17 bases left in between. DNA of the CDR3: TGTGCCAGCAGCACGAATAACAGGGCCCCGAACACTGAAGCTTTCTTT. Protein: CASSTNNRAPNTEAFF.

The chain joins TRBV12-3 or TRBV12-4 to TRBJ1-1; D is ambiguous. The CDR3 is made up of 16 amino acids. Trimming took off 11 bases at V and 1 base at J, with 23 bases between the two ends. CDR3: CACLKPRRHANTEAFF. The CDR3 nucleotides read TGTGCCTGCCTTAAACCGAGGAGGCACGCGAACACTGAAGCTTTCTTT.

This clonotype was picked up a small number of times. Here the CDR3 DNA reads TGTGCCAGCAGCTCGGGGGGACCGCTTCAAGAGACCCAGTACTTC. Translated: CASSSGGPLQETQYF. This sequence joins TRBV5-4 and TRBJ2-5; 7 bases line up with TRBD2. This CDR3 has 15 amino acids. Germline V gene sequence: CDR1 SGHNT, CDR2 YYREEE (reference sequence). Trimming removed 3 bases from V and 2 bases from J; junction bases left unmatched: 7. The whole variable domain, filled in from reference TRBV5-4 and TRBJ2-5, reads ETGVTQSPTHLIKTRGQQVTLRCSSQSGHNTVSWYQQALGQGPQFIFQYYREEENGRGNFPPRFSGLQFPNYSSELNVNALELDDSALYLCASSSGGPLQETQYFGPGTRLLVL.